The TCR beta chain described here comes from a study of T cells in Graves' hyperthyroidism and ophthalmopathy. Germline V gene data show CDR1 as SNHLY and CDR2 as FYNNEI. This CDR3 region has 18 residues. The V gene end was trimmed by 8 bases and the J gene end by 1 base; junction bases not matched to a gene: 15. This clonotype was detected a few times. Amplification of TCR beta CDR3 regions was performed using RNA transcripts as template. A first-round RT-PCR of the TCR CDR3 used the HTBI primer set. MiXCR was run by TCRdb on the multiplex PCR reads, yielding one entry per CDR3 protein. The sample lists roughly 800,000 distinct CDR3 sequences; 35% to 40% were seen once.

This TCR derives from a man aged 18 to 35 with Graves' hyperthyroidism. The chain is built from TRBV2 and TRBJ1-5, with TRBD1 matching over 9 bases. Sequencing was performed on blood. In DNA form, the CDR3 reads TGTGCCAGCTCCCCCGGACAGGGGCTCAGAGGAAGCAATCAGCCCCAGCATTTT. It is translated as CASSPGQGLRGSNQPQHF.